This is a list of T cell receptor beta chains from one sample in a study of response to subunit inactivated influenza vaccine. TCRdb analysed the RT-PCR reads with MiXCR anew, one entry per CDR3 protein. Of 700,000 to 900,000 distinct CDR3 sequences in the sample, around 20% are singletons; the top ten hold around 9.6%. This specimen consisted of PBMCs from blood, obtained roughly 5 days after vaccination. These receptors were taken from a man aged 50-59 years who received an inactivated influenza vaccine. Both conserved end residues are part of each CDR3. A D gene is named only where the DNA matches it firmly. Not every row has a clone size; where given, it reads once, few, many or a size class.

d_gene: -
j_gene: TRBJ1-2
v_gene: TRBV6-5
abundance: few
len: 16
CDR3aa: CASSYDTVRANYGYTF
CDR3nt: TGTGCCAGCAGTTATGACACCGTACGAGCTAACTATGGCTACACCTTC

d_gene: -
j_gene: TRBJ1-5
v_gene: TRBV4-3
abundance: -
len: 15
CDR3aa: CASSQGRARNQPQHF
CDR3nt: TGCGCCAGCAGCCAAGGCAGGGCGCGCAATCAGCCCCAGCATTTT

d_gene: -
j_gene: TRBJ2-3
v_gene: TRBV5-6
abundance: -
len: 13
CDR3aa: CASSISSTDTQYF
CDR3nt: TGTGCCAGCAGCATTAGTAGCACAGATACGCAGTATTTT

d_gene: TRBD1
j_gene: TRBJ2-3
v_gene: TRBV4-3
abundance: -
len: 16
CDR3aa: CASSQEPGGKADTQYF
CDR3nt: TGCGCCAGCAGCCAAGAACCAGGGGGCAAGGCAGATACGCAGTATTTT

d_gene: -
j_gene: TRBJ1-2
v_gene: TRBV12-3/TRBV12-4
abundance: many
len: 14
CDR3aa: CASSFRGQGGGYTF
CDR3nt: TGTGCCAGCAGTTTTCGGGGACAAGGCGGTGGCTACACCTTC

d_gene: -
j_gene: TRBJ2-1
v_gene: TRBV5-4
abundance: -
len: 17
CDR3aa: CASSLESGLSSYNEQFF
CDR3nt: TGTGCCAGCAGCTTGGAGTCGGGATTGAGCTCCTACAATGAGCAGTTCTTC

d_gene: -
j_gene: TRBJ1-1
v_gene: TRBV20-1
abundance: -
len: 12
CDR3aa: CSARRQVTEAFF
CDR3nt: TGCAGTGCTAGAAGACAGGTGACTGAAGCTTTCTTT

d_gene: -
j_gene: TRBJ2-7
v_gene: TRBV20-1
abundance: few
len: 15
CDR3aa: CSAIDDRPSSYEQYF
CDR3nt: TGCAGTGCGATAGATGACAGGCCTAGCTCCTACGAGCAGTACTTC

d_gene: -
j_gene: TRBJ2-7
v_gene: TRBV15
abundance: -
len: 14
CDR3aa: CATAVGRASYEQYF
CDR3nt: TGTGCCACCGCCGTGGGCAGGGCCTCCTACGAGCAGTACTTC

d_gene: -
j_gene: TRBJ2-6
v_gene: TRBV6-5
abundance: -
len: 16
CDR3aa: CASSRPGNSGANVLTF
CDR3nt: TGTGCCAGCAGTCGTCCAGGTAACTCTGGGGCCAACGTCCTGACTTTC

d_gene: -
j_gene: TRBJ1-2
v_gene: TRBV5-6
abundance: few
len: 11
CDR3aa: CASSFLVGYTF
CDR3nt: TGTGCCAGCAGCTTCCTCGTGGGCTACACCTTC

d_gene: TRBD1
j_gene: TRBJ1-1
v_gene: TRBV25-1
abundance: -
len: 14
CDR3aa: CASSGTGGGTEAFF
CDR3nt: TGTGCCAGCAGTGGTACAGGGGGGGGGACTGAAGCTTTCTTT

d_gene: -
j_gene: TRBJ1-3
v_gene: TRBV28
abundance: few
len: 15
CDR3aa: CASSAGRLSGNTIYF
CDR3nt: TGTGCCAGCAGTGCCGGACGTCTCTCTGGAAACACCATATATTTT

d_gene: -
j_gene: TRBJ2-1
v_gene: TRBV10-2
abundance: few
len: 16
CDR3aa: CASSISGWGSNNEQFF
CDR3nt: TGCGCCAGCAGTATCTCCGGGTGGGGGTCGAACAATGAGCAGTTCTTC

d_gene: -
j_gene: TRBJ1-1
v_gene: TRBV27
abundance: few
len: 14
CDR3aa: CASSQTKGDTEAFF
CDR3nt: TGTGCCAGCAGCCAAACGAAGGGGGACACTGAAGCTTTCTTT

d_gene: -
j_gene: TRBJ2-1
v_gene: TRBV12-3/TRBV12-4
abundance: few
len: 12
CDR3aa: CASRRQTNEQFF
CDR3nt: TGTGCCAGCAGGAGACAAACAAATGAGCAGTTCTTC

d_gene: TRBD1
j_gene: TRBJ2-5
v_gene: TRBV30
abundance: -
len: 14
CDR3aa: CAGYRDRGGETQYF
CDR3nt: TGTGCCGGATACCGGGACAGGGGAGGGGAGACCCAGTACTTC

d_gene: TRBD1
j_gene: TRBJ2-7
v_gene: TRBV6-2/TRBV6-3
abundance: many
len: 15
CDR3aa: CASSYVWTGFNEQYF
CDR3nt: TGTGCCAGCAGTTACGTTTGGACAGGGTTCAACGAGCAGTACTTC

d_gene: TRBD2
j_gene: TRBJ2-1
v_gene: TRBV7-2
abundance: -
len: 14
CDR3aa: CASRGTSPNNEQFF
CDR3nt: TGTGCCAGCAGGGGGACTAGTCCGAACAATGAGCAGTTCTTC

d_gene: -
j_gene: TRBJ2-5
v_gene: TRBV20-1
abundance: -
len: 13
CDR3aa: CSAPRGGQETQYF
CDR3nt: TGCAGTGCTCCTCGTGGGGGTCAAGAGACCCAGTACTTC

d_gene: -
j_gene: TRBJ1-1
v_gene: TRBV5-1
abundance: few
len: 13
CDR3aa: CASSLDSGAEAFF
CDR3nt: TGCGCCAGCAGCTTGGACAGTGGCGCTGAAGCTTTCTTT

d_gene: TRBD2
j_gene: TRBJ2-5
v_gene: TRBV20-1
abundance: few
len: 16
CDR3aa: CSAPATSGSTWETQYF
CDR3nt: TGCAGTGCTCCAGCGACTAGCGGGAGTACATGGGAGACCCAGTACTTC

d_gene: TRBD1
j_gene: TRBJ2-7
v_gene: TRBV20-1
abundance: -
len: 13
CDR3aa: CSATGQNLYEQYF
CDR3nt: TGCAGTGCTACGGGACAGAACCTCTACGAGCAGTACTTC

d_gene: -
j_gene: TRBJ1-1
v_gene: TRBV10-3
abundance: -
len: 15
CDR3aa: CAISESIGRNTEAFF
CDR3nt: TGTGCCATCAGTGAGTCGATCGGGAGGAACACTGAAGCTTTCTTT

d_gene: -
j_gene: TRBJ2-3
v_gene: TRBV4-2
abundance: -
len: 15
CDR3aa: CASSAAGARADTQYF
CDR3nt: TGTGCCAGCAGCGCGGCAGGGGCTAGGGCAGATACGCAGTATTTT

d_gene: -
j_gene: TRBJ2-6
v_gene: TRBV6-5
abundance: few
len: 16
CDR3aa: CASSYSSGSGANVLTF
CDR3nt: TGTGCCAGCAGTTACTCGTCGGGTTCTGGGGCCAACGTCCTGACTTTC

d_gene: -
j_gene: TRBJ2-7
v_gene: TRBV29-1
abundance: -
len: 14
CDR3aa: CSVETGKFGYEQYF
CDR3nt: TGCAGCGTAGAAACAGGGAAATTTGGGTACGAGCAGTACTTC

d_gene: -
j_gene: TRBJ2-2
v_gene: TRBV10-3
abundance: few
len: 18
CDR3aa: CAISPALQGLSGTGELFF
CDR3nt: TGTGCCATCAGTCCAGCCCTCCAAGGGCTATCGGGAACCGGGGAGCTGTTTTTT

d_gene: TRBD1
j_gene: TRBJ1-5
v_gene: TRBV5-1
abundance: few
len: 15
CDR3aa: CASSRTGELNQPQHF
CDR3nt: TGCGCCAGCAGCCGGACAGGGGAACTCAATCAGCCCCAGCATTTT

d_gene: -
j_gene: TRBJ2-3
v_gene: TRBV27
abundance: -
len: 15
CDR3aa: CASSLQDPTVDTQYF
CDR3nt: TGTGCCAGCAGTTTACAGGACCCGACCGTAGATACGCAGTATTTT

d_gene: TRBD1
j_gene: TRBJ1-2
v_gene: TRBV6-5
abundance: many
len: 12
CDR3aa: CASSYHRGSYTF
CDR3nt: TGTGCCAGCAGTTACCACAGGGGGAGCTACACCTTC

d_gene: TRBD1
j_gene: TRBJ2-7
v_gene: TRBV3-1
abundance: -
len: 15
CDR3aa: CASSGPGQGIYEQYF
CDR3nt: TGTGCCAGCAGCGGTCCGGGACAGGGAATCTACGAGCAGTACTTC

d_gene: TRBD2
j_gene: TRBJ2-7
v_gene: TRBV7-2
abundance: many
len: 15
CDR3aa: CASSLESRGAGEQYF
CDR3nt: TGTGCCAGCAGCTTAGAATCGCGGGGGGCGGGGGAGCAGTACTTC

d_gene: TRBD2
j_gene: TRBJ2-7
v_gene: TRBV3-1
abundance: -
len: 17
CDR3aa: CASSPTGLAAFSYEQYF
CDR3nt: TGTGCCAGCAGCCCGACGGGACTAGCGGCCTTCTCCTACGAGCAGTACTTC

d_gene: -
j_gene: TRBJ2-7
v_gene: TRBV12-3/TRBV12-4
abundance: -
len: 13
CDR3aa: CASSFSQRYEQYF
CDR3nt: TGTGCCAGCAGTTTTTCCCAGCGGTACGAGCAGTACTTC

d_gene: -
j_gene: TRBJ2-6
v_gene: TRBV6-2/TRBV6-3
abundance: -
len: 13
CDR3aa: CASYRSGANVLTF
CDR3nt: TGTGCCAGTTACCGCTCTGGGGCCAACGTCCTGACTTTC

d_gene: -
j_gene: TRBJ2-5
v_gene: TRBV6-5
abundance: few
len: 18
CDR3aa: CASSYPSTSGTTQETQYF
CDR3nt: TGTGCCAGCAGTTACCCCTCAACGTCGGGGACAACCCAAGAGACCCAGTACTTC

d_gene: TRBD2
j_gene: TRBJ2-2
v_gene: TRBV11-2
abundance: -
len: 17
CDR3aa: CASSLDHLAGVTGELFF
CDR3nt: TGTGCCAGCAGCTTAGATCATTTAGCGGGAGTGACCGGGGAGCTGTTTTTT

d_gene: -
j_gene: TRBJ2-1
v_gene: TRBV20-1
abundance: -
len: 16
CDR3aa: CCAREERISSYNEQFF
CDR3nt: TGCTGTGCTAGAGAAGAGCGGATCAGCTCCTACAATGAGCAGTTCTTC

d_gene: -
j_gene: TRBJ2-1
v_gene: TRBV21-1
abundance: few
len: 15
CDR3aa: CASSKVSGGYNEQFF
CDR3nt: TGTGCCAGCAGCAAAGTCAGCGGGGGCTACAATGAGCAGTTCTTC

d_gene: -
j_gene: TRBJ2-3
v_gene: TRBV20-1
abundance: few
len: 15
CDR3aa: CSARSPYYYTDTQYF
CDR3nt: TGCAGTGCCCGAAGCCCTTACTACTACACAGATACGCAGTATTTT

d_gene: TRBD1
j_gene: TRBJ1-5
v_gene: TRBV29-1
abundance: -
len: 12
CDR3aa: CSAAGGDQPQHF
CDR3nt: TGCAGCGCCGCAGGGGGCGACCAGCCCCAGCATTTT

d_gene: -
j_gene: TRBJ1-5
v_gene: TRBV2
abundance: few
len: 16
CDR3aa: CASSEAREDSNQPQHF
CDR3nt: TGTGCCAGCAGTGAAGCGCGGGAGGATAGCAATCAGCCCCAGCATTTT

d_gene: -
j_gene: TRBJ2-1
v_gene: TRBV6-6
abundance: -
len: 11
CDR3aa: CASNSPNEQFF
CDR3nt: TGTGCCAGCAATAGCCCCAATGAGCAGTTCTTC

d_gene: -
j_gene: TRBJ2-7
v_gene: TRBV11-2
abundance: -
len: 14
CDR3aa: CASSFGTDTYEQYF
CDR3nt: TGTGCCAGCAGCTTCGGGACTGACACCTACGAGCAGTACTTC

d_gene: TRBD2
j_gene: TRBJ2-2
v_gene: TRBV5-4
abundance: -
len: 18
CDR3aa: CASRLTLAGGRSTGELFF
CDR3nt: TGTGCCAGCAGACTAACCCTAGCGGGGGGCCGGAGCACCGGGGAGCTGTTTTTT

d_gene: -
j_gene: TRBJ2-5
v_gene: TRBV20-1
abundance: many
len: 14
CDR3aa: CSAPEPGGVETQYF
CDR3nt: TGCAGTGCCCCAGAGCCGGGGGGCGTAGAGACCCAGTACTTC

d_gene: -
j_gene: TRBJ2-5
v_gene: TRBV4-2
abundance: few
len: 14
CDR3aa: CASSQRGAGETQYF
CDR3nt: TGTGCCAGCAGCCAGCGGGGAGCAGGAGAGACCCAGTACTTC

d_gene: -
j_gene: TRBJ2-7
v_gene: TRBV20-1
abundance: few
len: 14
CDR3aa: CSAPPTSLAYEQYF
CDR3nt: TGCAGTGCTCCCCCGACTTCGCTAGCCTACGAGCAGTACTTC

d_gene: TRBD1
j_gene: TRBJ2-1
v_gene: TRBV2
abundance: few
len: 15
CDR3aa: CASSEWSGGLNEQFF
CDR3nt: TGTGCCAGCAGTGAATGGTCAGGGGGCCTTAATGAGCAGTTCTTC

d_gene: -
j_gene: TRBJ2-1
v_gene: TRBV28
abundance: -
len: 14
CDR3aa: CASSFFPTYNEQFF
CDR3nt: TGTGCCAGCAGTTTCTTCCCCACCTACAATGAGCAGTTCTTC

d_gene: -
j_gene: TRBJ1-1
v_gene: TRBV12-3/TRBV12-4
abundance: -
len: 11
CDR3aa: CASSINTEAFF
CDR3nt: TGTGCCAGCAGTATCAACACTGAAGCTTTCTTT

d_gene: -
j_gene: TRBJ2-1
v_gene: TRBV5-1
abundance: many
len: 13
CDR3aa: CASSLLLNNEQFF
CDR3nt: TGCGCCAGCAGCTTGTTACTGAACAATGAGCAGTTCTTC

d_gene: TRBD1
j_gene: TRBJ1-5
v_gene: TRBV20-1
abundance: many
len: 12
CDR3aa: CSARDRGQPQHF
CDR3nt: TGCAGTGCAAGGGACAGAGGGCAGCCCCAGCATTTT

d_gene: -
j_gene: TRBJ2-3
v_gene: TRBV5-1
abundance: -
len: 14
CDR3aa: CASSSQPESDTQYF
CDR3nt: TGCGCCAGCAGCTCGCAGCCCGAGTCAGATACGCAGTATTTT